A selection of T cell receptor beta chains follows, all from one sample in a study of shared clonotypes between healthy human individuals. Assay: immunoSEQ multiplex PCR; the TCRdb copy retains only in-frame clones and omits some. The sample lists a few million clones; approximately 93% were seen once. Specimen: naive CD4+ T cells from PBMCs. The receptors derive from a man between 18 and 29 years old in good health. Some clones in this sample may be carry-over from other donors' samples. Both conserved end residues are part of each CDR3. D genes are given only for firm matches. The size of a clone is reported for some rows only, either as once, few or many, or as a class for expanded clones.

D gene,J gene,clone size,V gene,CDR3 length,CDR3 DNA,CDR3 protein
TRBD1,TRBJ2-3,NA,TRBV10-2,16,TGCGCCAGCAGTGAGTCGAGGGACAGACCCACAGATACGCAGTATTTT,CASSESRDRPTDTQYF
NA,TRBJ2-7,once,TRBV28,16,TGTGCCAGCAGCGGGACTACAGGGCGCTTCTATTACGAGCAGTACTTC,CASSGTTGRFYYEQYF
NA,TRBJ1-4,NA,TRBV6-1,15,TGTGCCAGCATCGCCGACAGGTATTCGGAGGAAAAACTGTTTTTT,CASIADRYSEEKLFF
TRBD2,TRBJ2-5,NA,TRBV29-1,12,TGCAGCGTTGCCGCCCCGGGGGGGCTTGAGTACTTC,CSVAAPGGLEYF
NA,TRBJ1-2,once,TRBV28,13,TGTGCCAGCAGTTTGTTCCTATTGGGCCTGCCCACCTTC,CASSLFLLGLPTF
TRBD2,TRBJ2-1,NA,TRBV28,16,TGTGCCAGCAGGGGCAATTTAGCGGGTACCTACAATGAGCAGTTCTTC,CASRGNLAGTYNEQFF
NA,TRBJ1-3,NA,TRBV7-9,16,TGTGCCAGCAGCATGACTGGGGGTGGATTCGGGGACACCATATATTTT,CASSMTGGGFGDTIYF
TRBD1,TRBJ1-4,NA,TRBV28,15,TGTGCCAGCAGTCGGCGGGGGGCAGGGGGAGAAAAACTGTTTTTT,CASSRRGAGGEKLFF
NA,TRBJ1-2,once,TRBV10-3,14,TGTGCCATCAGGTTGACAGGCTTGGCGGACGGCTACACCTTC,CAIRLTGLADGYTF
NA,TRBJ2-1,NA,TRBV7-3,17,TGTGCCAGCAGCCTCATGGGACGGAGGGGCCCCTACAATGAGCAGTTCTTC,CASSLMGRRGPYNEQFF
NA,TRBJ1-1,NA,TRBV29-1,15,TGCAGCGTTGAAGCCCCGGGACGGATGAACACTGAAGCTTTCTTT,CSVEAPGRMNTEAFF
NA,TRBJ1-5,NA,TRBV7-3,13,TGTGCCAGCAGCTTAGGACTGGATCAGCCCCAGCATTTT,CASSLGLDQPQHF
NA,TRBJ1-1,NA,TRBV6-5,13,TGTGCCAGCAGTTACATTGGGAACACTGAAGCTTTCTTT,CASSYIGNTEAFF
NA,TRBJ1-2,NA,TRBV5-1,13,TGCGCCAGCAGCCCTATACGGGGTGGTGGCTACACCTTC,CASSPIRGGGYTF
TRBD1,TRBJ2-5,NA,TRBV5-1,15,TGCGCCAGCAGCTTGACCCCGGGACAGCAAGAGACCCAGTACTTC,CASSLTPGQQETQYF
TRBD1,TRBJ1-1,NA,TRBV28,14,TGTGCCAGCAGACGGCCGGGACAGTCTTTTGAAGCTTTCTTT,CASRRPGQSFEAFF
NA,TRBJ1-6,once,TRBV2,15,TGTGCCAGCACGGCCGGGGAGTTAGGGAGTTCACCCCTCCACTTT,CASTAGELGSSPLHF
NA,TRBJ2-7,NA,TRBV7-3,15,TGTGCCAGCAGCCCCAAAGCGGGCACAACCTACGAGCAGTACTTC,CASSPKAGTTYEQYF
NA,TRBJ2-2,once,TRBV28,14,TGTGCCAGCAGCCACAGGAACCCTGGCGGGGAGCTGTTTTTT,CASSHRNPGGELFF
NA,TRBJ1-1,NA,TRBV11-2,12,TGTGCCAGCAGCTCAGGCACGTCTGAAGCTTTCTTT,CASSSGTSEAFF
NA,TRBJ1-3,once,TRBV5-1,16,TGCGCCAGCAGCTTGGCGGGGATTACCTCTGGAAACACCATATATTTT,CASSLAGITSGNTIYF
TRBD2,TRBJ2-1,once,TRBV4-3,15,TGCGCCAGCAGCCAAGCGGCTAGCGGGAGAGATGAGCAGTTCTTC,CASSQAASGRDEQFF
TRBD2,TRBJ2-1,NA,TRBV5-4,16,TGTGCCAGCAGCTTGACACCGGGACTAGAGAACAATGAGCAGTTCTTC,CASSLTPGLENNEQFF
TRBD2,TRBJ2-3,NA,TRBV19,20,TGTGCCAGTAGCTCGATAGGATATGGGGGCGCGGGAGGGGAGCCAGATACGCAGTATTTT,CASSSIGYGGAGGEPDTQYF
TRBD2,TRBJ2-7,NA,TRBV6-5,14,TGTGCCAGCAGGCCTACTAGCGGGACCCTTGAGCAGTACTTC,CASRPTSGTLEQYF
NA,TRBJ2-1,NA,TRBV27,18,TGTGCCAGCAGTTTAAGCTCCCCGGTCAGACCACCCTACAATGAGCAGTTCTTC,CASSLSSPVRPPYNEQFF
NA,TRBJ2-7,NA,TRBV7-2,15,TGTGCCAGCAGCTTACTGGGCGACTACTCCTACGAGCAGTACTTC,CASSLLGDYSYEQYF
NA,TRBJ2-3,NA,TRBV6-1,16,TGTGCCAGCAGTGAAGACCCTTTTCGGATCACAGATACGCAGTATTTT,CASSEDPFRITDTQYF